This T cell receptor (beta chain) was profiled in a study of T cells after yellow fever vaccination. TCRdb itself ran the 5' RACE reads through MiXCR, one entry per CDR3 protein. The sample holds about 550,000 distinct CDR3 sequences, roughly a fifth seen once. The length of the CDR3 is 13 residues. The V and J ends lost 6 bases and 6 bases, in that order; junction bases with no gene match: 8. The germline CDR1 and CDR2 sequences are KGHSH and LQKENI. The chain combines TRBV18 with TRBJ2-7; TRBD2 aligns across 7 bases. The sequence was obtained from a young man who received the YFV17D yellow fever vaccine. Sample: PBMCs, taken 15 days after the yellow fever booster vaccination. Here the CDR3 reads CASSGGVEVEQYF. CDR3 in DNA: TGTGCCAGCTCGGGAGGGGTGGAAGTCGAGCAGTACTTC. Full variable domain (missing parts from reference TRBV18 and TRBJ2-7): NAGVMQNPRHLVRRRGQEARLRCSPMKGHSHVYWYRQLPEEGLKFMVYLQKENIIDESGMPKERFSAEFPKEGPSILRIQQVVRGDSAAYFCASSGGVEVEQYFGPGTRLTVT.